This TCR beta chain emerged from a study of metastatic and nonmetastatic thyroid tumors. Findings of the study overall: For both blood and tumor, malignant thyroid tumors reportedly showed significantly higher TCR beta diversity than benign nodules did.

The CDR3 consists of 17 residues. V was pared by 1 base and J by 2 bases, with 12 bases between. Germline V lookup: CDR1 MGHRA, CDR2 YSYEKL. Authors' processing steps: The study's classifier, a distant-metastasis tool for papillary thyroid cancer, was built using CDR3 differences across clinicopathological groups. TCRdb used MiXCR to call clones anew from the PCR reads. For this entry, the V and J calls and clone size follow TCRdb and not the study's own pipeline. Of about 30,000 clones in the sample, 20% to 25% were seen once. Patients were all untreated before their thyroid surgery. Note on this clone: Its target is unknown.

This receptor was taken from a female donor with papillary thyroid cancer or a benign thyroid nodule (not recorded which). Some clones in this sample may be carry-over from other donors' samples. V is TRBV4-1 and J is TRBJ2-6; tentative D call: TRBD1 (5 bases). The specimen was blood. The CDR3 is CASSQVGELTGANVLTF. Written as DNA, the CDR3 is TGCGCCAGCAGCCAAGTAGGGGAACTAACTGGGGCCAACGTCCTGACTTTC.